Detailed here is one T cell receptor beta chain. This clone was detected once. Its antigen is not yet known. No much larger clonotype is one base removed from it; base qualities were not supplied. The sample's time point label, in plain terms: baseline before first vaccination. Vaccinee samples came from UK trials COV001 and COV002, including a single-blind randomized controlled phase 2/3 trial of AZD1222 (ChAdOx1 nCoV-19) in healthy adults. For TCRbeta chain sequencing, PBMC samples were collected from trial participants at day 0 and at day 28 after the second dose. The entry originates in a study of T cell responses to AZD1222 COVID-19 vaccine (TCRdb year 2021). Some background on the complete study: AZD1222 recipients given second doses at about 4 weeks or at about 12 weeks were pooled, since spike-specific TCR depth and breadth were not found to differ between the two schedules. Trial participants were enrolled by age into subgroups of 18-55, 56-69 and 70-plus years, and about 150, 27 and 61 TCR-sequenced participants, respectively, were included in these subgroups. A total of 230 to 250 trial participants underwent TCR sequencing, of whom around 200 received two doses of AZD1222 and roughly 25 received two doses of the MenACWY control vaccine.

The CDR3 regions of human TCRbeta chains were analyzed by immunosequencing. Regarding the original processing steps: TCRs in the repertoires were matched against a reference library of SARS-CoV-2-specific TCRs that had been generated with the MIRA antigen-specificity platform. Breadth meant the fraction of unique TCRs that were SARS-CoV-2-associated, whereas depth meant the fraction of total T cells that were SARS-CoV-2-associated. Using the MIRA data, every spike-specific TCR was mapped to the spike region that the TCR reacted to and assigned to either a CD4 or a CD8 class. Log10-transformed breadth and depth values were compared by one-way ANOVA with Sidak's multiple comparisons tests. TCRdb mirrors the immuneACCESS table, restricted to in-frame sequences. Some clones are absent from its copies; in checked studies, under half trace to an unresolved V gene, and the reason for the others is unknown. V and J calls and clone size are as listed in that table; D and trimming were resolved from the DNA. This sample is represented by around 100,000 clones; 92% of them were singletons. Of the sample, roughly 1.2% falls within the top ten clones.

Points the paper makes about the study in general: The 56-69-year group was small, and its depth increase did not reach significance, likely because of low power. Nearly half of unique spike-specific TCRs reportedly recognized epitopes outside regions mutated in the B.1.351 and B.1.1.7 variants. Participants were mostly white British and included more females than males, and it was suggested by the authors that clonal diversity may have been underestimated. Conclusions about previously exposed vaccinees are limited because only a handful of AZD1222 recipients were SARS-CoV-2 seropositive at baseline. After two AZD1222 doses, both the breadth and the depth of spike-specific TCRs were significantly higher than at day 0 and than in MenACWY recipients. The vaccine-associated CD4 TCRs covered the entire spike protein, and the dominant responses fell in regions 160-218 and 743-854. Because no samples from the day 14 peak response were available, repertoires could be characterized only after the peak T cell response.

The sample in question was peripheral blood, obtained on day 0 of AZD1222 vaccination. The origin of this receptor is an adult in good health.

Here is the DNA: TGTGCCAGCTCAGCGGACAGGGGAAACTATGGCTACACCTTC. Its translation is CASSADRGNYGYTF. The receptor chain draws on TRBV18 and TRBJ1-2; TRBD1 fits 9 bases in the junction. Reading from cysteine to phenylalanine, the CDR3 counts 14 amino acids. Just CDR3 DNA is preserved here, 42 bases in frame from base 1. The CDR1 and CDR2 encoded by the germline V gene are KGHSH and LQKENI. The V end gives up 5 bases and the J end 2 bases, leaving 3 bases in the junction not matched to a gene. The CDR3 plus the reference TRBV18 and TRBJ1-2 genes for the other parts give the full variable domain: NAGVMQNPRHLVRRRGQEARLRCSPMKGHSHVYWYRQLPEEGLKFMVYLQKENIIDESGMPKERFSAEFPKEGPSILRIQQVVRGDSAAYFCASSADRGNYGYTFGSGTRLTVV.